These 10 T cell receptor beta chains were sequenced from one sample in a study of response to subunit inactivated influenza vaccine. One entry per CDR3 protein, called by TCRdb with MiXCR from the RT-PCR reads. The sample has 650,000 to 800,000 distinct CDR3 sequences; roughly 20% are singletons. This specimen consisted of PBMCs from blood, obtained roughly 5 days after vaccination. The receptor set was obtained from a man over 45 who received an inactivated influenza vaccine.

This chain links TRBV5-5 with TRBJ2-7, with D perhaps matching TRBD2 (6 bases). The germline gives CDR1 SGHKS, CDR2 YYEKEE (reference sequence). Trimming stripped 8 bases from V and 0 bases from J, with 18 bases between. The CDR3 sequence is 15 residues long. CDR3: CASHWSGGSSYEQYF. The CDR3 DNA sequence: TGTGCCAGTCATTGGAGTGGGGGGAGCTCCTACGAGCAGTACTTC.

This chain uses TRBV6-2 or TRBV6-3 with TRBJ2-2; D is unclear. CDR3 length equals 15 residues. Trimming stripped 0 bases from V and 3 bases from J, with 8 bases between. Germline values: CDR1 MNHEY, CDR2 SVGEGT. The CDR3, as DNA: TGTGCCAGCAGTTACTCCGGCAGGTACACCGGGGAGCTGTTTTTT. It encodes CASSYSGRYTGELFF.

Many counts were recorded for this clonotype. The chain recombines TRBV20-1 with TRBJ2-1; D remains ambiguous. Trimming took off 6 bases at V and 5 bases at J, with 11 bases between the two ends. CDR1 is DFQATT, CDR2 SNEGSKA, per germline (reference sequence). The CDR3 has 12 residues. The CDR3 DNA follows: TGCAGTGCCACCCCAAGCGACAATGAGCAGTTCTTC. Translating gives CSATPSDNEQFF.

This clonotype has a handful of counts. The CDR3 reads CASSPTVSTDTQYF. The CDR3 bases are TGTGCCAGCAGCCCGACGGTTAGCACAGATACGCAGTATTTT. The J gene is TRBJ2-3, the V gene TRBV27, with no clear D. Germline CDR1 is MNHEY and CDR2 is SMNVEV (reference sequence). Trimming left V 6 bases short and J 0 bases short, with 10 bases between. The CDR3 is 14 residues long.

This clonotype was counted at least ten times. The chain uses TRBV5-5 and TRBJ2-3; unclear D gene. V was trimmed by 3 bases and J by 2 bases, leaving 13 bases between them. CDR1 and CDR2 (germline): SGHKS, YYEKEE (reference sequence). The CDR3 covers 15 residues. As DNA, the CDR3 is TGTGCCAGCAGCTCGGAGAAGGAGCCCACAGATACGCAGTATTTT. Translated, it gives CASSSEKEPTDTQYF.

There are a few counts of this clonotype. The chain is built from TRBV12-3 or TRBV12-4 and TRBJ2-2; D might be TRBD2 (6 bases). The CDR3 length is 14 residues. Trimming took off 5 bases at V and 6 bases at J, with 13 bases between the two ends. The CDR3 sequence: CASSPAPSAGELFF. The CDR3 nucleotides are TGTGCCAGCAGTCCGGCCCCTAGCGCCGGGGAGCTGTTTTTT.

This clonotype was seen a few times. This chain uses TRBV12-3 or TRBV12-4 with TRBJ1-4; D might be TRBD1 (6 bases). Trimming removed 3 bases from V and 0 bases from J, with 11 bases in between. This CDR3 is 16 amino acids long. DNA of the CDR3: TGTGCCAGCAGTTTGACAGGCCCTGCAACTAATGAAAAACTGTTTTTT. It codes for CASSLTGPATNEKLFF.

This chain links TRBV10-3 with TRBJ2-7; D possibly corresponds to TRBD1 (6 bases). V lost 11 bases, J lost 3 bases, and 11 bases lay in between. Germline V CDR1 and CDR2: ENHRY, SYGVKD. The CDR3 loop spans 11 amino acids. CDR3 nucleotide sequence: TGTGCCGTACAGGGTCTCTACGAGCAGTACTTC. Its translation is CAVQGLYEQYF.

The chain uses TRBV28 and TRBJ2-1; 8 bases match TRBD2. With 6 bases clipped from V and 15 bases from J, the junction kept 19 bases outside the gene matches. CDR1 is MDHEN, CDR2 SYDVKM, per germline. This CDR3 contains 15 residues. The CDR3 DNA reads TGTGCCAGCAGCCCCGTTGGAGCGGGAGAGGGGGAGACGTTCTTC. Translating gives CASSPVGAGEGETFF.

The V call is TRBV10-2, the J call TRBJ2-3; 10 nucleotides align to TRBD2. Trimming at V came to 5 bases and at J to 6 bases, leaving 11 bases not matched to a gene. CDR3 size: 16 residues. Germline V gives CDR1 WSHSY, CDR2 SAAADI. Here the CDR3 reads CASSLSGGAVADTQYF. In nucleotides, the CDR3 is TGCGCCAGCAGTCTCAGCGGGGGGGCGGTCGCGGATACGCAGTATTTT.